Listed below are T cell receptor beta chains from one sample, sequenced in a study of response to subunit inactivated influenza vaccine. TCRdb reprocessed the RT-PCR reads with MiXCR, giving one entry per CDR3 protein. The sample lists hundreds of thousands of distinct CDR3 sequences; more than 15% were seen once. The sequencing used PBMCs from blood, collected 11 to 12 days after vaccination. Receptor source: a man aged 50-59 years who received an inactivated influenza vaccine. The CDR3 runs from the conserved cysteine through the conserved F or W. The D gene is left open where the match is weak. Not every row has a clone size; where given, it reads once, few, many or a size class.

CSARDHASYNEQFF	TGCAGTGCTAGAGACCATGCATCCTACAATGAGCAGTTCTTC	few	TRBJ2-1	-	14	TRBV20-1
CASSTSGSYDEQYF	TGTGCCAGCAGCACTAGCGGGAGCTACGACGAGCAGTACTTC	-	TRBJ2-7	TRBD2	14	TRBV7-2
CASGSSGAFYEQYF	TGCGCCAGCGGAAGTTCGGGAGCTTTCTACGAGCAGTACTTC	-	TRBJ2-7	-	14	TRBV10-2
CASSLGGGQPYNEQFF	TGCGCCAGCAGCCTTGGCGGGGGCCAGCCCTACAATGAGCAGTTCTTC	-	TRBJ2-1	-	16	TRBV4-3
CASSPPGFVEQYF	TGTGCCAGCTCACCTCCCGGTTTCGTGGAGCAGTACTTC	-	TRBJ2-7	-	13	TRBV18
CAWDRQGLSTGELFF	TGTGCCTGGGATAGACAGGGGCTAAGTACCGGGGAGCTGTTTTTT	few	TRBJ2-2	TRBD1	15	TRBV30
CASSLEQGGEQYF	TGCGCCAGCAGCTTGGAACAGGGCGGCGAGCAGTACTTC	few	TRBJ2-7	-	13	TRBV5-1
CASSQGQGLGNTIYF	TGTGCCAGCAGCCAAGGACAGGGGCTTGGAAACACCATATATTTT	few	TRBJ1-3	TRBD1	15	TRBV7-9
CASMGGAIKDTQYF	TGTGCCAGTATGGGCGGGGCCATTAAAGATACGCAGTATTTT	-	TRBJ2-3	-	14	TRBV7-9
CASSSRPGWTSQHF	TGTGCCAGCAGCTCCCGACCGGGTTGGACGTCCCAGCATTTT	-	TRBJ1-5	-	14	TRBV6-2/TRBV6-3
CSASRRRADMDEQFF	TGCAGTGCTAGTCGTCGGCGGGCTGATATGGATGAGCAGTTCTTC	-	TRBJ2-1	-	15	TRBV20-1
CASSLGQTQDTQYF	TGCGCCAGCAGCTTGGGGCAGACCCAAGATACGCAGTATTTT	few	TRBJ2-3	-	14	TRBV5-1
CASSLRVRTDTQYF	TGCGCCAGCAGCCTCCGGGTCCGCACAGATACGCAGTATTTT	few	TRBJ2-3	-	14	TRBV5-1
CASSLVNRGAEQFF	TGTGCCAGCAGCTTAGTTAACCGGGGGGCTGAGCAGTTCTTC	many	TRBJ2-1	-	14	TRBV7-9
CASSTWGSSYNEQFF	TGTGCCAGCTCAACGTGGGGTAGCTCCTACAATGAGCAGTTCTTC	few	TRBJ2-1	-	15	TRBV6-1
CASSQDHGTGNSYEQYF	TGCGCCAGCAGCCAAGATCATGGGACAGGGAATTCCTACGAGCAGTACTTC	-	TRBJ2-7	TRBD1	17	TRBV4-1
CASSFGGGSYNEQFF	TGTGCCAGCAGCTTTGGCGGGGGGTCTTACAATGAGCAGTTCTTC	many	TRBJ2-1	TRBD2	15	TRBV7-8
CSARDLDRTYEQYF	TGCAGTGCTAGAGATTTGGACAGGACCTACGAGCAGTACTTC	-	TRBJ2-7	TRBD1	14	TRBV20-1
CASSEAPNQPQHF	TGTGCCAGCAGTGAAGCGCCTAATCAGCCCCAGCATTTT	-	TRBJ1-5	-	13	TRBV2
CASSLRGTGVHNEQFF	TGTGCCAGCAGCTTGAGAGGGACAGGGGTGCACAATGAGCAGTTCTTC	few	TRBJ2-1	TRBD1	16	TRBV5-4
CASRSDPYNEQFF	TGTGCCAGCAGGAGTGACCCGTACAATGAGCAGTTCTTC	few	TRBJ2-1	-	13	TRBV11-2
CATSRAGVRETQYF	TGTGCCACCAGCAGAGCGGGAGTCCGAGAGACCCAGTACTTC	-	TRBJ2-5	-	14	TRBV15
CSVVWGPQETQYF	TGCAGCGTTGTGTGGGGGCCCCAAGAGACCCAGTACTTC	many	TRBJ2-5	-	13	TRBV29-1
CASTLGSTEAFF	TGTGCCAGCACCCTTGGTAGCACTGAAGCTTTCTTT	many	TRBJ1-1	-	12	TRBV12-3/TRBV12-4
CASSPGSRGVTGELFF	TGTGCCAGCAGTCCTGGGTCCCGGGGGGTCACCGGGGAGCTGTTTTTT	few	TRBJ2-2	TRBD2	16	TRBV27
CASSPRVTSGANVLTF	TGCGCCAGCAGCCCTCGAGTTACCTCTGGGGCCAACGTCCTGACTTTC	few	TRBJ2-6	-	16	TRBV5-1
CAWRENTGELFF	TGTGCCTGGAGGGAGAACACCGGGGAGCTGTTTTTT	-	TRBJ2-2	-	12	TRBV30
CATSDLRQGTNNEQFF	TGTGCCACCAGTGACCTGAGACAGGGTACCAACAATGAGCAGTTCTTC	few	TRBJ2-1	TRBD1	16	TRBV24-1
CASSPDRERGYTF	TGTGCCAGCAGTCCGGACAGGGAGCGGGGCTACACCTTC	many	TRBJ1-2	TRBD1	13	TRBV2
CASSSAMNTEAFF	TGTGCCAGCAGTTCGGCGATGAACACTGAAGCTTTCTTT	-	TRBJ1-1	-	13	TRBV12-3/TRBV12-4
CSAANSGGSGEQYF	TGCAGTGCTGCCAATAGCGGGGGGTCGGGGGAGCAGTACTTC	-	TRBJ2-7	TRBD2	14	TRBV20-1
CASSRRVSSYEQYF	TGTGCCAGCAGTCGACGGGTCAGCTCCTACGAGCAGTACTTC	-	TRBJ2-7	-	14	TRBV12-3/TRBV12-4
CASSYLNSYNEQFF	TGTGCCAGCAGTTATCTGAACAGTTACAATGAGCAGTTCTTC	few	TRBJ2-1	-	14	TRBV6-2/TRBV6-3
CSAVGPPISYEQYF	TGCAGTGCGGTTGGACCGCCGATCTCCTACGAGCAGTACTTC	-	TRBJ2-7	-	14	TRBV20-1
CASSQAPGSSYEQYF	TGCGCCAGCAGCCAAGCGCCAGGTAGCTCCTACGAGCAGTACTTC	-	TRBJ2-7	-	15	TRBV4-1
CASNSDRADTEAFF	TGCGCCAGCAACTCCGACAGGGCTGACACTGAAGCTTTCTTT	few	TRBJ1-1	TRBD1	14	TRBV5-1
CAWSVGSVYGYTF	TGTGCCTGGAGTGTAGGCAGCGTATATGGCTACACCTTC	few	TRBJ1-2	-	13	TRBV30
CASSQDPRNEQFF	TGTGCCAGCAGCCAGGACCCCCGCAATGAGCAGTTCTTC	many	TRBJ2-1	-	13	TRBV4-2
CCARDQLAGGLYNEQFF	TGCTGTGCTAGAGATCAGCTAGCGGGAGGACTCTACAATGAGCAGTTCTTC	-	TRBJ2-1	TRBD2	17	TRBV20-1
CASSASGSTGELFF	TGTGCCAGCAGCGCTAGCGGATCCACCGGGGAGCTGTTTTTT	few	TRBJ2-2	TRBD2	14	TRBV9
CASSSWASQETQYF	TGTGCCAGCAGCTCCTGGGCTAGTCAAGAGACCCAGTACTTC	-	TRBJ2-5	-	14	TRBV11-2
CSARDIGRSYEQYF	TGCAGTGCTAGAGACATTGGGCGGTCCTACGAGCAGTACTTC	few	TRBJ2-7	-	14	TRBV20-1
CASSPGTSGRLGEQYF	TGCGCCAGCAGCCCGGGGACTAGCGGGAGGCTGGGAGAGCAGTACTTC	-	TRBJ2-7	TRBD2	16	TRBV4-3
CSASLNTEAFF	TGCAGTGCTTCACTGAACACTGAAGCTTTCTTT	many	TRBJ1-1	-	11	TRBV20-1
CASTSPSSREKLFF	TGTGCCAGCACCTCCCCTTCGTCGCGGGAAAAACTGTTTTTT	few	TRBJ1-4	-	14	TRBV12-3/TRBV12-4
CASSLGEGNEQFF	TGCGCCAGCAGCTTGGGGGAAGGGAATGAGCAGTTCTTC	-	TRBJ2-1	-	13	TRBV5-1
CASSQAGRTNEKLFF	TGCGCCAGCAGCCAAGCGGGCAGAACTAATGAAAAACTGTTTTTT	-	TRBJ1-4	-	15	TRBV4-1
CASSLWTGLGEQYF	TGTGCCAGCAGCTTGTGGACAGGTCTCGGCGAGCAGTACTTC	few	TRBJ2-7	TRBD1	14	TRBV5-6
CASSLDGGAADTQYF	TGTGCCAGCAGTTTAGACGGGGGGGCCGCAGATACGCAGTATTTT	few	TRBJ2-3	TRBD2	15	TRBV12-3/TRBV12-4
CSARDLPVAFF	TGCAGTGCTAGAGATTTACCCGTAGCTTTCTTT	few	TRBJ1-1	-	11	TRBV20-1
CASSPAGSDTQYF	TGTGCCAGCAGCCCCGCAGGGTCAGACACCCAGTACTTC	-	TRBJ2-5	-	13	TRBV7-2
CASRLGSSGANVLTF	TGTGCCAGCAGGCTCGGGAGCTCTGGGGCCAACGTCCTGACTTTC	-	TRBJ2-6	-	15	TRBV6-2/TRBV6-3
CASSERGGAESPLHF	TGCGCCAGCTCAGAGCGAGGGGGGGCGGAATCACCCCTCCACTTT	-	TRBJ1-6	-	15	TRBV4-3